This is a list of T cell receptor beta chains from one sample in a study of blood T cells in healthy people across ages. One entry per CDR3 protein results from TCRdb running MiXCR on the 5' RACE reads. There are 1.5 million to 2 million distinct CDR3 sequences in the sample; about two fifths occur only once, and about 23% lies in the top ten. The sample consisted of blood. The receptors shown here come from a human donor in good health. Each CDR3 is given without its conserved first and last residue.

V,J,length,CDR3
TRBV7-3,TRBJ1-2,13,ASSLNGQPNYGYT
TRBV5-6,TRBJ1-2,13,ASSLGGTGGVGYT
TRBV6-1,TRBJ2-3,11,ASREGLLDTQY
TRBV5-1,TRBJ2-5,12,ASSLRLTQETQY
TRBV20-1,TRBJ1-2,12,SASLGAPNYGYT
TRBV9,TRBJ2-7,12,ASSPWTQGYEQY
TRBV7-3,TRBJ2-1,13,ASSTGLVAYNEQF
TRBV4-3,TRBJ2-1,15,ASSQGSLAETHNEQF
TRBV2,TRBJ2-5,10,ASSEGAETQY
TRBV29-1,TRBJ2-5,13,SVDGVFGGRETQY
TRBV20-1,TRBJ1-4,12,SAPTGMENEKLF
TRBV3-1,TRBJ1-1,10,ASSQGGLTAF
TRBV20-1,TRBJ1-2,10,SARRGYDGYT
TRBV20-1,TRBJ2-5,14,SARDQRGGSLDEQY
TRBV4-2,TRBJ2-4,13,ASSQVQGAKNIQY
TRBV29-1,TRBJ1-5,10,SVEDGDQPQH
TRBV28,TRBJ2-3,12,ASSPGLPPDTQY
TRBV10-3,TRBJ1-2,12,AIRAQGVNYGYT
TRBV15,TRBJ1-1,11,ATLFEGATEAF
TRBV12-3/TRBV12-4,TRBJ1-2,11,ASRRGAVYGYT
TRBV29-1,TRBJ2-3,11,SVAQGAADTQY
TRBV5-1,TRBJ2-3,14,ASSLAGVAGGETQY
TRBV20-1,TRBJ2-3,12,SARDLRKPDTQY
TRBV20-1,TRBJ2-2,12,SAWRDRGTGELF
TRBV7-9,TRBJ1-2,12,ASSRTDSGVGYT
TRBV15,TRBJ2-3,13,ATSREGQNTDTQY
TRBV28,.,12,ASSLWDRKETQY
TRBV10-3,TRBJ2-1,12,AISAGQTDDKQF